These 11 T cell receptor beta chains came from one sample sequenced in a study of tumor and adjacent non-tumor tissue in lung cancer. A modified ARM-PCR protocol with three rounds of nested PCR amplified TCRbeta. TCRdb fed the multiplex PCR reads into MiXCR, producing one record per CDR3 protein. The table lists under 150,000 distinct CDR3 sequences, around 67% of them singletons, with around a sixth in the top ten. The template was RNA from unsorted bulk tissue. The source material was lung tumor tissue. These receptors all stem from a man between 60 and 70 years old with small cell lung cancer.

Comments on this clonotype: At one end the junction does not follow the germline gene, possibly because of a read error. This rearrangement joins TRBV11-2 to TRBJ2-3, with D possibly being TRBD2 (7 bases). Per germline, CDR1 SGHAT and CDR2 FQNNGV. The CDR3 spans 14 residues. For the CDR3, the DNA is TGTCCCAGCAGCTGGGGGGGGGGCCCATATACGCAGTATTTT. Protein sequence: CPSSWGGGPYTQYF.

The chain combines TRBV24-1 with TRBJ1-3; 8 bases are shared with TRBD1. V gave up 0 bases and J gave up 2 bases; unmatched junction bases: 5. The CDR3 length is 17 residues. Looked up from germline, CDR1 is KGHDR and CDR2 is SFDVKD. The CDR3 DNA follows: TGTGCCACCAGTGATTTGAAGACAGGGGAGGCTGGAAACACCATATATTTT. Protein sequence: CATSDLKTGEAGNTIYF.

The J gene is TRBJ1-2, the V gene TRBV10-3; D is ambiguous. Germline-derived CDR1 and CDR2 are ENHRY and SYGVKD. This CDR3 is built from 13 residues. With 4 bases removed from V and 5 bases from J, the gap between germline ends came to 11 bases. The CDR3 loop reads CAISGNPGYGYTF. As DNA, the CDR3 is TGTGCCATCAGTGGGAACCCAGGTTATGGCTACACCTTC.

Turning to this clonotype: Lacking the conserved final phenylalanine or tryptophan, this CDR3 likely reflects a read error. V and J are TRBV11-2 and TRBJ2-3; 11 bases line up with TRBD2. The germline V gene has CDR1 SGHAT and CDR2 FQNNGV. The CDR3 is 21 amino acids. The CDR3 region is CASSSTLGSGRETGLTGTQYI. In nucleotides, the CDR3 is TGTGCCAGCAGCTCTACCCTCGGTAGCGGGAGGGAAACCGGCCTCACAGGTACGCAGTATATT.

Worth noting for this clonotype: A read error is possible here, since a much larger clone lies one base away. The rearrangement joins TRBV20-1 to TRBJ1-5, with a weak D call TRBD1 (5 bases). CDR1 and CDR2 (germline): DFQATT, SNEGSKA (reference sequence). This CDR3 is 14 amino acids long. CDR3 sequence reads: CSASIGGSNHPQHF. In nucleotides, the CDR3 is TGCAGTGCTAGTATTGGGGGAAGCAATCATCCCCAGCATTTT.

This clonotype was counted at least ten times. J is TRBJ2-1 and V is TRBV6-1; a possible D gene is TRBD2 (5 bases). Germline lookup yields CDR1 MNHNS and CDR2 SASEGT. The CDR3 length is 13 residues. Trimming removed 4 bases at V and 5 bases at J, with 9 bases between. The CDR3 DNA reads as TGTGCCAGCAGTGTTTCCGGGAACAATGAGCAGTTCTTC. Translating gives CASSVSGNNEQFF.

About this clonotype itself: It is likely a read error, because the conserved phenylalanine at the end of the CDR3 is missing. This chain links TRBV6-5 with TRBJ1-5; no reliable D call. The CDR3 consists of 12 residues. Germline-derived CDR1 and CDR2 are MNHEY and SVGAGI. The CDR3 here is CASSFPNHPQHL. The CDR3, as DNA: TGTGCCAGCAGTTTCCCTAATCACCCCCAGCATCTT.

For this clonotype: This may stem from a read error, because a much larger clone lies one nucleotide away. The CDR3 region is CASNSIPSSYNEQFF. CDR3 in DNA: TGTGCCAGCAATTCCATACCTAGCTCCTACAATGAGCAGTTCTTC. The rearrangement uses TRBV6-6 and TRBJ2-1; no clear D gene. Germline values: CDR1 MNHNY, CDR2 SVGAGI (reference sequence). The CDR3 runs to 15 residues. Trimming removed 7 bases from V and 0 bases from J, with 13 bases in between.

In regard to this clonotype: This clone may be a read error of a much larger clone one base away. The chain recombines TRBV20-1 with TRBJ2-1; 9 nucleotides agree with TRBD2. The junction had 7 bases not matched to a gene; V was cut back by 4 bases and J by 6 bases. CDR1 and CDR2 (germline): DFQATT, SNEGSKA (reference sequence). The CDR3 loop spans 14 amino acids. The CDR3 sequence is CSAKLAGLRNEQFF. The CDR3 bases are TGCAGTGCTAAGCTAGCGGGACTCCGCAATGAGCAGTTCTTC.

Comments on this clonotype: A junction boundary mismatches the germline segment, possibly from a read error. This chain uses TRBV28 with TRBJ2-7; TRBD2 is a possible D gene (6 bases). Looked up from germline, CDR1 is MDHEN and CDR2 is SYDVKM. This CDR3 has 13 residues. CDR3 nucleotides: TGTACCAGCAGTTTTCGGGGGTTGTACGAGCAGTACTTC. Amino acids: CTSSFRGLYEQYF.

The V and J genes are TRBV11-1 and TRBJ2-3, with D perhaps TRBD2 (5 bases). The CDR3 loop spans 14 amino acids. The germline V gene encodes CDR1 SGHAT and CDR2 FQDESV (reference sequence). The DNA for the CDR3 is TGTGTCCGCAGCTTTGGCGGGAGCACAGATACGCAGTATTTT. This codes for CVRSFGGSTDTQYF.